The entry below gives a single T cell receptor beta chain sequence along with its context. This entry comes from a study of blood T cell repertoires in COVID-19. About the study: Samples taken during acute and convalescent COVID-19 were collected in the United States, Italy and Spain. PBMCs, B-cell-depleted T cells, or T cells provided the cDNA or gDNA that made up the material.

The Seattle patients joined while their infection was active and were tracked longitudinally afterward. Source study methods: Nucleated cell counts were estimated from reference gene primer amplification. Sequencing used immunoSEQ multiplex PCR; TCRdb keeps in-frame clones, though not all of them. The DNA was the basis for D and trimming; V, J and clone size are from that table. The table lists around 260,000 clones, approximately 93% of them singletons. V was clipped by 3 bases and J by 4 bases, with 10 bases between them. The CDR3 is made up of 13 amino acids. The sample comprised peripheral blood. The chain employs TRBV12-3 or TRBV12-4 and TRBJ2-7; a weak D match, TRBD2 (6 bases). This TCR derives from a woman in her twenties or thirties with COVID-19, enrolled during active disease. CDR3 in amino acids: CASSFASDYEQYF. Written as DNA, the CDR3 is TGTGCCAGCAGTTTTGCTAGCGATTACGAGCAGTACTTC.